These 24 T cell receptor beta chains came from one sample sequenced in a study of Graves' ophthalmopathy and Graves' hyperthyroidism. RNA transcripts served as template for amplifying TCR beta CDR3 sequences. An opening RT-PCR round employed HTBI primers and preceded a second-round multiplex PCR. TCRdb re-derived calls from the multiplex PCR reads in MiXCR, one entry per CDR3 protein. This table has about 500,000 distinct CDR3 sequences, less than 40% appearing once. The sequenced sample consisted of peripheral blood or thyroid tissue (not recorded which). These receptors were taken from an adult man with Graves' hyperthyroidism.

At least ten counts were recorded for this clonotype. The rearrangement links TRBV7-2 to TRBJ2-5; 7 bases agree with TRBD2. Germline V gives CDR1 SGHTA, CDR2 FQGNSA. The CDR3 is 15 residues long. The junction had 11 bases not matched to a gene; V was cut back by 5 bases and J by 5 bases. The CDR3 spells CASSPVGREWETQYF. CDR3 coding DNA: TGTGCCAGCAGCCCAGTCGGGCGGGAGTGGGAGACCCAGTACTTC.

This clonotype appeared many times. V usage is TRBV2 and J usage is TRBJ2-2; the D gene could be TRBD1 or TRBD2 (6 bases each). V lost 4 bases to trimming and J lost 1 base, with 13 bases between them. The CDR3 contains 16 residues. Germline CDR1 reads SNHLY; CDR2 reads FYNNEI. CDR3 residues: CASSVGGTRNTGELFF. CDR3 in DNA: TGTGCCAGCAGTGTTGGCGGGACAAGGAACACCGGGGAGCTGTTTTTT.

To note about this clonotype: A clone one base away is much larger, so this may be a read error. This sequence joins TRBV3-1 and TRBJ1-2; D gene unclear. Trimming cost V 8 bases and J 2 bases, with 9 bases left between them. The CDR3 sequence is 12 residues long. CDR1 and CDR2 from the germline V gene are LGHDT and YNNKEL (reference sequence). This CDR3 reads CASGSRNYGYTF. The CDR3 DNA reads TGTGCCAGCGGCTCCCGGAACTATGGCTACACCTTC.

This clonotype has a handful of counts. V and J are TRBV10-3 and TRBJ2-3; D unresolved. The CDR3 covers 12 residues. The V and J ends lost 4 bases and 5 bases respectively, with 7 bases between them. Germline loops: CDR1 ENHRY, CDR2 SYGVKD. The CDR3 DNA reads TGTGCCATCAGTGTAGGTGGAGATACGCAGTATTTT. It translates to CAISVGGDTQYF.

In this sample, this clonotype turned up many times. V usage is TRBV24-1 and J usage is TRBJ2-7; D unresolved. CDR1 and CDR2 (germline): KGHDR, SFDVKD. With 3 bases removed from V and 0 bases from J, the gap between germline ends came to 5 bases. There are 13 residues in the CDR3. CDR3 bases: TGTGCCACCAGTGATCACAGCTCCTACGAGCAGTACTTC. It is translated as CATSDHSSYEQYF.

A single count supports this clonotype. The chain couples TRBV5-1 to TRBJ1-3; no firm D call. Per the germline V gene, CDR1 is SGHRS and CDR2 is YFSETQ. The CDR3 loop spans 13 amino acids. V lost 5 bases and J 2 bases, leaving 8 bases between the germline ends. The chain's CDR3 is CASRAGTGNTIYF. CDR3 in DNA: TGCGCCAGCAGGGCAGGAACTGGAAACACCATATATTTT.

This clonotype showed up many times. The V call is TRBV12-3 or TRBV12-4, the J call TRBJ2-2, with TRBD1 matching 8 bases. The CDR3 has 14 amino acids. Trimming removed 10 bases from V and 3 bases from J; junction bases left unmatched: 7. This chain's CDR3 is CATTDRADTGELFF. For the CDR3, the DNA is TGTGCCACTACGGACAGGGCCGACACCGGGGAGCTGTTTTTT.

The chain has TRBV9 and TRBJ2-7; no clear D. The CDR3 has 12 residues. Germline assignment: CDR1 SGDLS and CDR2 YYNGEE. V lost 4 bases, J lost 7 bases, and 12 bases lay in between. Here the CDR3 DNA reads TGTGCCAGCAGCCAGGCGCGAGGAGAGCAGTACTTC. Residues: CASSQARGEQYF.

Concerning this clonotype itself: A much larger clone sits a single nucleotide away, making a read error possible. The chain's CDR3 is CASSSGRSGRELFF. As DNA, the CDR3 is TGTGCCAGCAGTTCGGGCAGGTCCGGCCGGGAGCTGTTTTTT. The chain is built from TRBV12-3 or TRBV12-4 and TRBJ2-2; no firm D call. V was clipped by 4 bases and J by 9 bases, with 15 bases between them. CDR3 size: 14 residues.

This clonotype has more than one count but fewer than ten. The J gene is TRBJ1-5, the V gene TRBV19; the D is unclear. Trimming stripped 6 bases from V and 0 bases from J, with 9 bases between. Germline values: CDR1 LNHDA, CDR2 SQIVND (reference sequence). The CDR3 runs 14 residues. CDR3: CASRDGNSNQPQHF. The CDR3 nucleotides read TGTGCCAGTAGGGACGGGAATAGCAATCAGCCCCAGCATTTT.

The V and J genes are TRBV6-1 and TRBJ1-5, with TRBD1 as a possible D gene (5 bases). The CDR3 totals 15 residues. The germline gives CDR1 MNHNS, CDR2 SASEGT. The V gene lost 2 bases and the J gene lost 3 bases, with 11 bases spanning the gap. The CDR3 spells CASSETQGLNQPQHF. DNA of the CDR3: TGTGCCAGCAGTGAAACCCAGGGCCTCAATCAGCCCCAGCATTTT.

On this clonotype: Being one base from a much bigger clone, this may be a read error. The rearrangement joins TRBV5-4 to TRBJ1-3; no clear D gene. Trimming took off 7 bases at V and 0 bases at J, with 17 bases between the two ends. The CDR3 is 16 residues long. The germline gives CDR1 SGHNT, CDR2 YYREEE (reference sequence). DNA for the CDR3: TGTGCCAGCGGCGGTCCCGGCAGCCTCTCTGGAAACACCATATATTTT. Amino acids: CASGGPGSLSGNTIYF.

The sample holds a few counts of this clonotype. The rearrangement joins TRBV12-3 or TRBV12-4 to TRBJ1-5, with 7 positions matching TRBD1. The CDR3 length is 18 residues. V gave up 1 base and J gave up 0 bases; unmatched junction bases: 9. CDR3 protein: CASSLVAGGFYSNQPQHF. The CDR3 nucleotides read TGTGCCAGCAGTTTAGTTGCAGGGGGGTTTTATAGCAATCAGCCCCAGCATTTT.

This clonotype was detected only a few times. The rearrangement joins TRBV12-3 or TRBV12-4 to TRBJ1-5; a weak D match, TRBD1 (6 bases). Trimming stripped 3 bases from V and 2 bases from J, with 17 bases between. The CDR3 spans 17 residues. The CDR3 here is CASSFWTGGAGNQPQHF. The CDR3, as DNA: TGTGCCAGCAGTTTTTGGACGGGGGGCGCCGGCAATCAGCCCCAGCATTTT.

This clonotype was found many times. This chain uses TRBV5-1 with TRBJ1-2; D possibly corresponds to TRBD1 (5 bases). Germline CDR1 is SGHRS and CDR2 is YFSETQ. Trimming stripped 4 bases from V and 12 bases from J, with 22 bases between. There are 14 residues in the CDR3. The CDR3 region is CASSLAVGTGLDTF. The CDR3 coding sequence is TGCGCCAGCAGCCTAGCGGTCGGGACGGGGCTCGACACCTTC.

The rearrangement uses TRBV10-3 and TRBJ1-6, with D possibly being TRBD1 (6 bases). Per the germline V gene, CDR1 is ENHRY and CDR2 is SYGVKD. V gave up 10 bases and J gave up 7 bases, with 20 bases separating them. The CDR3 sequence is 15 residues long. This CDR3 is CASRAPGAINSPLHF. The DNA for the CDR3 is TGTGCCAGCAGGGCCCCGGGGGCGATCAATTCACCCCTCCACTTT.

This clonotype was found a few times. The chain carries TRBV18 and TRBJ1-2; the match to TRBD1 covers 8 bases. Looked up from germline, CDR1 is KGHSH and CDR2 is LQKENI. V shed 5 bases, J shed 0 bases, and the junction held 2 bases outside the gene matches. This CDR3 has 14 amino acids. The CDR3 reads CASSEGQANYGYTF. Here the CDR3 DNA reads TGTGCCAGCTCAGAGGGACAGGCTAACTATGGCTACACCTTC. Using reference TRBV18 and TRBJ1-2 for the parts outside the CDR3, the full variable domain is NAGVMQNPRHLVRRRGQEARLRCSPMKGHSHVYWYRQLPEEGLKFMVYLQKENIIDESGMPKERFSAEFPKEGPSILRIQQVVRGDSAAYFCASSEGQANYGYTFGSGTRLTVV.

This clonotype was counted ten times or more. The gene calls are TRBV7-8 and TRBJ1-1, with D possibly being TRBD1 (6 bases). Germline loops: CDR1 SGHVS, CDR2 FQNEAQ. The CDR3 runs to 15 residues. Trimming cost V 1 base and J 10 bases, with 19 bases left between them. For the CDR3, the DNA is TGTGCCAGCAGCTTAGGGGGGAAGGGAGAGGGGGTAGCTTTCTTT. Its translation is CASSLGGKGEGVAFF.

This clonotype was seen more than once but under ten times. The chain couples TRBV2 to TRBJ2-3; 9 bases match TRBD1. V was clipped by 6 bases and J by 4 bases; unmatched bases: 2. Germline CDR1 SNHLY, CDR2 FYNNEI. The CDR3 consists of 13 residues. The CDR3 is CASRGQGSDTQYF. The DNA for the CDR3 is TGTGCCAGCAGGGGACAGGGTTCAGATACGCAGTATTTT.

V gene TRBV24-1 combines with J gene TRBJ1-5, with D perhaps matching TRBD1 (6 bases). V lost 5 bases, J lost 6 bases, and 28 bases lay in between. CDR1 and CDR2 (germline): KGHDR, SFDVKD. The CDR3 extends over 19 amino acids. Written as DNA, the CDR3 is TGTGCCACCAGTGGGCGGGACACGAGCTCTGGGGCCAGCGGTCAGCCCCAGCATTTT. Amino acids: CATSGRDTSSGASGQPQHF.

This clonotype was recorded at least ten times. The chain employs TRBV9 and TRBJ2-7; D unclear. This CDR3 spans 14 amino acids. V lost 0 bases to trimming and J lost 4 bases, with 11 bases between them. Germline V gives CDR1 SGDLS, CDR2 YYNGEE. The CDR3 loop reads CASSVDVPGYEQYF. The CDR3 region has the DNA TGTGCCAGCAGCGTAGACGTCCCCGGGTACGAGCAGTACTTC.

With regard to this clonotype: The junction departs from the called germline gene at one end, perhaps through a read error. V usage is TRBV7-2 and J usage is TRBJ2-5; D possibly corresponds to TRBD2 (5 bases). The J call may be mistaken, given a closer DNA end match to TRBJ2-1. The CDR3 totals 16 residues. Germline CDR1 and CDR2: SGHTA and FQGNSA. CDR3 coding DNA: TGTGCCAGCAGCTTACTAGCAGGAAGCTCCTACGATGAGCAGTTCTTC. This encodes CASSLLAGSSYDEQFF.

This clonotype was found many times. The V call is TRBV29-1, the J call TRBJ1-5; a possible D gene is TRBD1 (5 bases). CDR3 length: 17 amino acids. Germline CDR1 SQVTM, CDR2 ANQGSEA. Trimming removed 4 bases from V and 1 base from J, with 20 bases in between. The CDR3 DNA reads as TGCAGCGTTGGAGGCAGGGTTTTATATTCGAGCAATCAGCCCCAGCATTTT. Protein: CSVGGRVLYSSNQPQHF. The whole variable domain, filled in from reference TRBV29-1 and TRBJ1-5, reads SAVISQKPSRDICQRGTSLTIQCQVDSQVTMMFWYRQQPGQSLTLIATANQGSEATYESGFVIDKFPISRPNLTFSTLTVSNMSPEDSSIYLCSVGGRVLYSSNQPQHFGDGTRLSIL.

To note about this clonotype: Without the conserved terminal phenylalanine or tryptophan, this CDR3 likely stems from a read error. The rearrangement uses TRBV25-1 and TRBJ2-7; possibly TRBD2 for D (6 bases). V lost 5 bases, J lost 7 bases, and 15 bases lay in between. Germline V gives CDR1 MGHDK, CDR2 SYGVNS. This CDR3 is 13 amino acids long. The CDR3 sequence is CASSYPGEGEQYL. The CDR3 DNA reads TGTGCCAGCAGTTACCCGGGGGAAGGAGAGCAGTACCTC.